This T cell receptor (beta chain) stems from a study of blood T cell repertoires in COVID-19. Original analysis: The authors estimated nucleated cell counts from reference gene primer amplification. Assay used: immunoSEQ multiplex PCR; TCRdb lists only in-frame clones, some missing. V, J and clone size are those of that table, while D and trimming were read from the DNA. The table has more than 150,000 clones, 75% to 90% seen once; the top ten hold 2.5% to 3%. The sequence was obtained from a woman between 55 and 75 years old with acute or convalescent COVID-19. Sequencing used peripheral blood.

CDR3 sequence: CASSYDRIYGYTF. The CDR3 DNA is TGTGCCAGCAGTTACGACAGGATTTATGGCTACACCTTC. This rearrangement joins TRBV6-5 to TRBJ1-2, with TRBD1 as a possible D gene (6 bases). The CDR3 runs to 13 residues. Deletions cut 2 bases from V and 5 bases from J, with 9 bases between. The germline V gene has CDR1 MNHEY and CDR2 SVGAGI.